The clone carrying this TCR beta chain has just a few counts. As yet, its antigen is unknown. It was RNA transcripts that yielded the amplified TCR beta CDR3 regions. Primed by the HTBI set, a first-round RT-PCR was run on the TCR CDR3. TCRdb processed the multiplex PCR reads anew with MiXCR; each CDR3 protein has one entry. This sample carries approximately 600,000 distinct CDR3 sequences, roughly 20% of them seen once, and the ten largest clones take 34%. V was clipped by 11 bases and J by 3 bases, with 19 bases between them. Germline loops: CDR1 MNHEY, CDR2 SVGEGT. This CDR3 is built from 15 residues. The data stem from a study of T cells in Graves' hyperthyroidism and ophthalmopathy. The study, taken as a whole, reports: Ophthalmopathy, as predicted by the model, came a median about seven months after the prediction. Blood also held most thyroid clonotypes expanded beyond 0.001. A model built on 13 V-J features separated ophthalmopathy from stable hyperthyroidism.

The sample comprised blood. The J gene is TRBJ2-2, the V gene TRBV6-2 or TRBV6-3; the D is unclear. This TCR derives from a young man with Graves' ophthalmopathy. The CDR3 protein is CAHPPGHRDTGELFF. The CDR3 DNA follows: TGTGCCCACCCCCCAGGCCACCGGGACACCGGGGAGCTGTTTTTT.